This T cell receptor (beta chain) stems from a study of vaccination effects on CD4 cells after COVID-19. Study background: Samples from a couple of convalescent patients were given 16 days and one week before vaccination.

From germline, CDR1 is MGHDK and CDR2 SYGVNS. This CDR3 has 16 amino acids. J was trimmed by 1 base and V by 6 bases; bases with no gene match: 3. TCRdb keeps only in-frame clones here, not all; method: immunoSEQ multiplex PCR. Of 20,000 to 25,000 clones listed, less than 85% were seen once; the top ten hold approximately 40%. Notes on this clone: The target antigen is unknown.

Before sequencing took place, the ViraFEST assay used viral peptide pools to expand antigen-specific CD4+ T cells. Once cultured for 10 days, the cells underwent separation to obtain CD4+ T cells. The person had PCR-confirmed SARS-CoV-2 infection between March and December 2020. The clonotype was recovered from a human donor who had a prior SARS-CoV-2 infection. The genes are TRBV25-1 and TRBJ2-1; 13 nucleotides align to TRBD2. Sequencing used CD4+ T cells from PBMCs cultured with a peptide pool, obtained before COVID-19 vaccination. The CDR3 DNA reads TGTGCCAGCAGATCGGGACTAGCGGGATCCTACAATGAGCAGTTCTTC. As protein: CASRSGLAGSYNEQFF.